The T cell receptor beta chain under discussion was sequenced for a study of T-cell memory formation after mild COVID-19. Points from the study as a whole: Second-wave clones peaking on day 37 lacked confirmed SARS-CoV-2 specificity.

A single record per CDR3 protein comes from TCRdb applying MiXCR to the 5' RACE reads. This table holds hundreds of thousands of distinct CDR3 sequences, more than 20% found once. V was cut by 1 base and J by 10 bases, with 20 bases left in between. This CDR3 contains 15 residues. Germline CDR1 reads SGHVS; CDR2 reads FNYEAQ. Details on this clonotype: Its specificity is unknown.

The chain has TRBV7-6 and TRBJ2-7; tentative D call: TRBD2 (5 bases). The sequence was collected from an adult woman who had mild COVID-19 (a few samples of this study predate the infection). Cell type and time point are not known. Sequenced: PBMCs or a T cell subset sorted from them (not recorded which). CDR3 coding DNA: TGTGCCAGCAGCTTAGATTCCGTGGGAAGTCGGGAACAGTACTTC. Its protein is CASSLDSVGSREQYF.